Listed here are 32 T cell receptor beta chains from one sample, sequenced in a study of T cell responses to AZD1222 COVID-19 vaccine. Clones were sequenced by immunoSEQ multiplex PCR, and TCRdb holds only the in-frame ones, with some missing. Here the sample spans roughly 120,000 clones, roughly 92% being singletons. The source material was peripheral blood, sampled 28 days after the second AZD1222 dose. The receptors were gathered from an adult who received the AZD1222 COVID-19 vaccine.

V usage is TRBV5-1 and J usage is TRBJ2-1; weak D call: TRBD1 (6 bases). The CDR3 is made up of 15 amino acids. Looked up from germline, CDR1 is SGHRS and CDR2 is YFSETQ. Trimming took off 4 bases at V and 0 bases at J, with 11 bases between the two ends. The CDR3 DNA reads TGCGCCAGCAGCCCAGGGGATACCTCCTACAATGAGCAGTTCTTC. This sequence encodes CASSPGDTSYNEQFF.

The V call is TRBV4-3, the J call TRBJ1-6; D is undetermined. Trimming pared 1 base from V and 8 bases from J, leaving 9 bases between. CDR3 size: 14 residues. Germline CDR1 and CDR2: LGHNA and YSLEER. The CDR3: CASSQGVADSPLHF. In DNA, the CDR3 is TGCGCCAGCAGCCAAGGGGTGGCCGATTCACCCCTCCACTTT.

The chain couples TRBV7-9 to TRBJ1-4; 9 nucleotides line up with TRBD1. The CDR3 is made up of 15 amino acids. Germline V lookup: CDR1 SEHNR, CDR2 FQNEAQ (reference sequence). Unmatched junction bases numbered 3, after V lost 1 base and J lost 6 bases. This CDR3 is CASSLVDRGDEKLFF. CDR3 bases: TGTGCCAGCAGCTTAGTGGACAGGGGTGATGAAAAACTGTTTTTT.

This chain connects TRBV21-1 to TRBJ2-2; the DNA was not compared with TRBD1, the D call given in the table. TRBV21-1 constitutes a pseudogene. The CDR3 extends over 17 amino acids. This chain's CDR3 is CASSKLYRGLNTGELFF. The CDR3 DNA sequence: TGTGCCAGCAGTAAACTTTACAGGGGCCTGAACACCGGGGAGCTGTTTTTT.

The rearrangement joins TRBV29-1 to TRBJ1-1; 8 nucleotides agree with TRBD1. From germline, CDR1 is SQVTM and CDR2 ANQGSEA. V was pared by 7 bases and J by 2 bases, with 15 bases of the junction left unmatched. The CDR3 spans 16 residues. CDR3 DNA: TGCAGCGCGGGTGGAGGCACAGGGGGACGAAACACTGAAGCTTTCTTT. Translated, it gives CSAGGGTGGRNTEAFF.

This clone was picked up one time. This CDR3 reads CASRSGGASYNEQFF. The CDR3 coding sequence is TGTGCCAGCAGGAGCGGGGGGGCCTCCTACAATGAGCAGTTCTTC. V usage is TRBV2 and J usage is TRBJ2-1; the match to TRBD2 covers 10 bases. V shed 6 bases and J 0 bases; nucleotides not matched to a gene: 2. The CDR3 covers 15 residues. The germline gives CDR1 SNHLY, CDR2 FYNNEI.

The rearrangement links TRBV19 to TRBJ1-1, with unresolved D. Looked up from germline, CDR1 is LNHDA and CDR2 is SQIVND (reference sequence). Trimming removed 3 bases at V and 1 base at J, with 9 bases between. This CDR3 region has 14 residues. CDR3 region: CASSIQASNTEAFF. CDR3 in DNA: TGTGCCAGTAGTATCCAGGCGTCGAACACTGAAGCTTTCTTT.

The rearrangement joins TRBV7-9 to TRBJ2-7, with D hard to call. The CDR3 totals 16 residues. Looked up from germline, CDR1 is SEHNR and CDR2 is FQNEAQ (reference sequence). Trimming removed 2 bases at V and 3 bases at J, with 17 bases between. The CDR3, as DNA: TGTGCCAGCAGCTTACTGTTGTCAGGTGGAAGCTACGAGCAGTACTTC. Translation gives CASSLLLSGGSYEQYF.

The chain links TRBV11-2 to TRBJ2-5, with TRBD1 identical over 10 bases. The CDR3 loop spans 14 amino acids. In germline, CDR1 is SGHAT, CDR2 FQNNGV. The V segment lost 6 bases and the J segment 5 bases; nucleotides outside the gene matches: 6. CDR3 amino acids: CASSGTGALETQYF. For the CDR3, the DNA is TGTGCCAGCAGTGGGACAGGGGCGTTGGAGACCCAGTACTTC. The whole variable domain, remainder taken from reference TRBV11-2 and TRBJ2-5, is EAGVAQSPRYKIIEKRQSVAFWCNPISGHATLYWYQQILGQGPKLLIQFQNNGVVDDSQLPKDRFSAERLKGVDSTLKIQPAKLEDSAVYLCASSGTGALETQYFGPGTRLLVL.

The chain links TRBV6-5 to TRBJ1-2, with TRBD1 matching 8 bases. CDR3 length: 16 residues. V was clipped by 2 bases and J by 4 bases; unmatched bases: 9. The germline V gene has CDR1 MNHEY and CDR2 SVGAGI. The DNA of the CDR3 is TGTGCCAGCAGTTACGCCGACAGGGGCGGGGGCTATGGCTACACCTTC. It translates to CASSYADRGGGYGYTF.

The V and J genes are TRBV10-3 and TRBJ1-2; D remains unclear. This CDR3 has 15 amino acids. Germline CDR1 is ENHRY and CDR2 is SYGVKD. Trimming shortened V by 4 bases and J by 1 base, and 13 bases separated the two germline ends. Written as DNA, the CDR3 is TGTGCCATCAGTGGGGTCCGGGAAGTTAACTATGGCTACACCTTC. Translated, it gives CAISGVREVNYGYTF.

The chain recombines TRBV5-5 with TRBJ1-2, with D uncertain. CDR1 SGHKS and CDR2 YYEKEE come from the germline V gene (reference sequence). This CDR3 comprises 14 residues. The germline V and J ends were trimmed by 2 bases and 2 bases, with 10 bases remaining between them. CDR3 protein: CASSFYGRNYGYTF. CDR3 DNA sequence: TGTGCCAGCAGCTTTTATGGAAGAAACTATGGCTACACCTTC.

V gene TRBV11-3 combines with J gene TRBJ2-2; 8 bases agree with TRBD1. The ends lost 5 bases at V and 6 bases at J; junction bases unmatched: 14. CDR1 and CDR2 from the germline V gene are SGHNT and YENEEA. The CDR3 runs 17 residues. The CDR3 DNA sequence: TGTGCCAGCAGCGCCACGCCCGGCGACAGGGGATCCGGGGAGCTGTTTTTT. It specifies CASSATPGDRGSGELFF.

The chain uses TRBV7-9 and TRBJ2-1; no definite D call. CDR1 and CDR2 (germline): SEHNR, FQNEAQ (reference sequence). V lost 0 bases to trimming and J lost 7 bases, with 10 bases between them. The CDR3 contains 14 residues. CDR3: CASSLANSVNEQFF. The DNA of the CDR3 is TGTGCCAGCAGCTTAGCAAACTCTGTGAATGAGCAGTTCTTC.

This clone was picked up one time. V gene TRBV5-6 combines with J gene TRBJ1-1; possible D gene TRBD1, 6 bases. This CDR3 region has 15 residues. The ends were cut back, 2 bases at V and 4 bases at J, with 15 bases in the middle. Germline V gene sequence: CDR1 SGHDT, CDR2 YYEEEE. The CDR3 reads CASSFYPGVATEAFF. CDR3 DNA sequence: TGTGCCAGCAGCTTTTACCCAGGGGTCGCCACTGAAGCTTTCTTT.

This sequence joins TRBV6-5 and TRBJ2-1; tentative D call: TRBD1 (6 bases). The CDR3 has 16 amino acids. In germline, CDR1 is MNHEY, CDR2 SVGAGI. V was pared by 1 base and J by 2 bases, with 12 bases between. Here the CDR3 reads CASSYFTGKPYNEQFF. CDR3 nucleotides: TGTGCCAGCAGTTACTTCACAGGGAAGCCCTACAATGAGCAGTTCTTC.

This clone was recorded a few times. V usage is TRBV29-1 and J usage is TRBJ2-1; possibly TRBD1 or TRBD2 for D (5 bases each). The V end was cut by 0 bases, the J end by 6 bases, with 21 bases between. CDR3 length: 17 residues. Germline V gives CDR1 SQVTM, CDR2 ANQGSEA. The CDR3, as DNA: TGCAGCGTTGAAGATCAACAGGTCCACAATGCGGGCAATGAGCAGTTCTTC. Translation gives CSVEDQQVHNAGNEQFF.

The J gene is TRBJ1-4, the V gene TRBV20-1, with 7 positions matching TRBD1. This CDR3 spans 14 amino acids. J lost 4 bases, V lost 3 bases, and 5 bases had no gene match. Germline CDR1 DFQATT, CDR2 SNEGSKA (reference sequence). CDR3 in amino acids: CSASRTGINEKLFF. Written as DNA, the CDR3 is TGCAGTGCTAGTCGGACAGGAATTAATGAAAAACTGTTTTTT.

V is TRBV5-1 and J is TRBJ2-3; 11 nucleotides line up with TRBD1. V shed 4 bases, J shed 0 bases, and the junction held 7 bases outside the gene matches. Germline lookup yields CDR1 SGHRS and CDR2 YFSETQ. This CDR3 comprises 17 residues. In DNA form, the CDR3 reads TGCGCCAGCAGCGCCGGGACAGGGGGATATAGCACAGATACGCAGTATTTT. Protein sequence: CASSAGTGGYSTDTQYF.

The chain uses TRBV5-1 and TRBJ1-2, with 8 positions matching TRBD1. Germline CDR1 is SGHRS and CDR2 is YFSETQ. The CDR3 is 14 residues long. V lost 4 bases to trimming and J lost 5 bases; unmatched junction nucleotides: 7. Here the CDR3 reads CASSQTDRVYGYTF. CDR3 DNA: TGCGCCAGCAGCCAAACGGACAGGGTGTATGGCTACACCTTC.

The CDR3 is CASGAGTYEQYF. The CDR3 coding sequence is TGCGCCAGCGGGGCCGGAACCTACGAGCAGTACTTC. The chain has TRBV10-1 and TRBJ2-7; the D gene is possibly TRBD1 (5 bases). The V gene lost 8 bases and the J gene lost 2 bases, with 10 bases spanning the gap. Germline V gene data show CDR1 as WNHNN and CDR2 as SYGVQD (reference sequence). The length of the CDR3 is 12 residues.

The chain couples TRBV18 to TRBJ2-1; 7 bases map to TRBD2. Trimming at V came to 2 bases and at J to 1 base, leaving 5 bases not matched to a gene. This CDR3 is built from 16 residues. Germline loops: CDR1 KGHSH, CDR2 LQKENI. CDR3 bases: TGTGCCAGCTCACCAAACCCGGGGGGATCCTACAATGAGCAGTTCTTC. Encoded protein: CASSPNPGGSYNEQFF.

The chain uses TRBV4-3 and TRBJ2-2, with TRBD1 identical over 7 bases. CDR1 and CDR2 (germline): LGHNA, YSLEER. This CDR3 region has 13 residues. The junction had 10 bases not matched to a gene; V was cut back by 5 bases and J by 13 bases. CDR3 amino acids: CASSSIQGWWLFF. Here the CDR3 DNA reads TGCGCCAGCAGCTCCATACAGGGGTGGTGGCTGTTTTTT.

The chain is built from TRBV6-5 and TRBJ1-3; TRBD1 matches at 7 bases. The ends lost 6 bases at V and 4 bases at J; junction bases unmatched: 9. The CDR3 runs to 15 residues. Per germline, CDR1 MNHEY and CDR2 SVGAGI. CDR3 in DNA: TGTGCCAGCAGCCACCAGGGGGTTCACGGAAACACCATATATTTT. Residues: CASSHQGVHGNTIYF.

The chain has TRBV7-3 and TRBJ2-2; D gene uncertain. Germline-derived CDR1 and CDR2 are SGHTA and FQGTGA. Trimming cost V 0 bases and J 7 bases, with 6 bases left between them. The CDR3 has 13 amino acids. The CDR3 DNA follows: TGTGCCAGCAGCTTAACGTTGGTCGGGGAGCTGTTTTTT. Translated, it gives CASSLTLVGELFF.

The gene calls are TRBV28 and TRBJ1-1; maybe TRBD1 (6 bases). Germline V gene data show CDR1 as MDHEN and CDR2 as SYDVKM. The CDR3 has 14 amino acids. Trimming took off 8 bases at V and 1 base at J, with 14 bases between the two ends. In DNA, the CDR3 is TGTGCCAGCGCCAGACCAGGGGAGAACACTGAAGCTTTCTTT. This translates into CASARPGENTEAFF.

The genes are TRBV5-4 and TRBJ2-1; D is tentatively TRBD1 or TRBD2 (5 bases each). Germline V gene sequence: CDR1 SGHNT, CDR2 YYREEE (reference sequence). Trimming left V 3 bases short and J 0 bases short, with 13 bases between. The length of the CDR3 is 16 residues. The CDR3, as DNA: TGTGCCAGCAGCTCGCGGTGGGGGAGCTCCTACAATGAGCAGTTCTTC. This sequence encodes CASSSRWGSSYNEQFF.

The chain has TRBV14 and TRBJ1-2; TRBD1 matches 8 bases. The V gene's germline CDR1 is SGHDN and CDR2 FVKESK. CDR3 size: 15 residues. V was clipped by 1 base and J by 5 bases; unmatched bases: 6. The CDR3 DNA is TGTGCCAGCAGCCAAGCCGGGACAGGATTATATGGCTACACCTTC. Translation: CASSQAGTGLYGYTF.

V gene TRBV7-2 combines with J gene TRBJ2-7; the D is unclear. Trimming took off 5 bases at V and 0 bases at J, with 11 bases between the two ends. CDR3 length: 14 residues. Germline CDR1 is SGHTA and CDR2 is FQGNSA. This CDR3 reads CASSAVGYSYEQYF. In nucleotides, the CDR3 is TGTGCCAGCAGCGCCGTCGGCTACTCCTACGAGCAGTACTTC. The whole variable domain, remainder taken from reference TRBV7-2 and TRBJ2-7, is GAGVSQSPSNKVTEKGKDVELRCDPISGHTALYWYRQSLGQGLEFLIYFQGNSAPDKSGLPSDRFSAERTGGSVSTLTIQRTQQEDSAVYLCASSAVGYSYEQYFGPGTRLTVT.

The chain carries TRBV15 and TRBJ2-5; 9 positions match TRBD2. V trimming: 1 base; J trimming: 5 bases; junction bases outside the gene matches: 8. Germline values: CDR1 LNHNV, CDR2 YYDKDF (reference sequence). CDR3 length: 16 amino acids. DNA of the CDR3: TGTGCCACCAGCAGAGCTACAGCGGGGGGCGTGGAGACCCAGTACTTC. Translating gives CATSRATAGGVETQYF.

The chain is built from TRBV7-6 and TRBJ1-2; D may be TRBD1 (5 bases). The CDR3 has 13 amino acids. Germline V lookup: CDR1 SGHVS, CDR2 FNYEAQ. V gave up 2 bases and J gave up 8 bases, with 12 bases separating them. The CDR3 region is CASSLLVWGGYTF. The CDR3 DNA sequence: TGTGCCAGCAGCTTACTAGTATGGGGGGGCTACACCTTC.

CDR3 sequence (DNA): TGTGCCAGCTCACCAGACAGGGTCTATAGCAATCAGCCCCAGCATTTT. This gives the protein CASSPDRVYSNQPQHF. The chain has TRBV18 and TRBJ1-5, with 7 bases matching TRBD1. V trimming: 2 bases; J trimming: 0 bases; junction bases outside the gene matches: 4. The germline V gene encodes CDR1 KGHSH and CDR2 LQKENI. The CDR3 extends over 16 amino acids.